The 3 T cell receptor beta chains reported below all come from one sample, sequenced in a study of CD8+ T cells in alopecia areata. Treatment meaning: oral pan-JAK inhibitor, 5-10 mg twice daily. Following RNA extraction, reverse transcription yielded cDNA that acted as the sequencing template. TCRdb keeps only in-frame clones here, not all; method: immunoSEQ multiplex PCR. The table has over 150,000 clones, 50% to 60% seen once. Sequenced material: CD4+ T cells sorted from blood, taken at week 4, from a patient treated with tofacitinib. These TCRs come from a human donor with alopecia areata.

The chain joins TRBV6-1 to TRBJ2-7, with 10 bases lining up with TRBD1. The length of the CDR3 is 13 residues. V lost 8 bases to trimming and J lost 1 base; unmatched junction nucleotides: 2. CDR1 and CDR2 (germline): MNHNS, SASEGT. The CDR3 loop is CASPGQGSYEQYF. CDR3 coding DNA: TGTGCCAGCCCGGGACAGGGGTCCTACGAGCAGTACTTC.

J is TRBJ2-5 and V is TRBV23-1; 8 bases line up with TRBD2. TRBV23-1 is noted as an ORF with a role that remains uncertain. This CDR3 is built from 16 residues. Losses at the gene ends were 1 base for V and 4 bases for J; bases not matched to a gene: 8. CDR3 DNA: TGCGCCAGCAGTCAATGCGCGACTAGCGCAATAGAGACCCAGTACTTC. It is translated as CASSQCATSAIETQYF.

The chain links TRBV7-9 to TRBJ2-5, with 7 bases aligning to TRBD1. Germline CDR1 and CDR2: SEHNR and FQNEAQ (reference sequence). This CDR3 is built from 14 residues. J was trimmed by 5 bases and V by 0 bases; bases with no gene match: 3. DNA for the CDR3: TGTGCCAGCAGCTTAGCAGGGGGCGGGGAGACCCAGTACTTC. Translated: CASSLAGGGETQYF.